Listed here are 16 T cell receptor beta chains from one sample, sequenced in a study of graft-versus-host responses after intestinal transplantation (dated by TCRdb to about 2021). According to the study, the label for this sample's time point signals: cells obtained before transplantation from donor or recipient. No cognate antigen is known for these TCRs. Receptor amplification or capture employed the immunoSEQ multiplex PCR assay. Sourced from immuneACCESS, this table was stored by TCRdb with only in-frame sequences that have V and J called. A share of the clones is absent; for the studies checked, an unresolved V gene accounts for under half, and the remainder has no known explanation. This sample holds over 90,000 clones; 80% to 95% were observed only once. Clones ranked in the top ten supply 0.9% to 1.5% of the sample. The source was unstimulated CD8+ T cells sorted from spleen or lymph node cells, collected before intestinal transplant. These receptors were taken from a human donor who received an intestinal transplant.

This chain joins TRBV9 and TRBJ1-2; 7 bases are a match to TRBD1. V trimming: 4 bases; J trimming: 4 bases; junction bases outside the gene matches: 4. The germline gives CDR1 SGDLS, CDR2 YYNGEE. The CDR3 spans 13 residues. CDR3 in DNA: TGTGCCAGCAGCCCGAGGGACAGCTATGGCTACACCTTC. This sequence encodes CASSPRDSYGYTF.

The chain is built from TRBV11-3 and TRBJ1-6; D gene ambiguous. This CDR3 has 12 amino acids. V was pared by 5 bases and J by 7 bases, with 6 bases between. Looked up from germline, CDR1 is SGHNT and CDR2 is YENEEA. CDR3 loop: CASSAGNSPLHF. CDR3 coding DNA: TGTGCCAGCAGCGCAGGAAATTCACCCCTCCACTTT.

The CDR3 DNA is TGTGCCAGCAGATTGGACCTTCAGGGGCAGACTGGAAACACCATATATTTT. Its protein is CASRLDLQGQTGNTIYF. The chain joins TRBV2 to TRBJ1-3; TRBD1 might be the D (6 bases). The germline gives CDR1 SNHLY, CDR2 FYNNEI. V was trimmed by 6 bases and J by 2 bases, leaving 20 bases between them. The CDR3 consists of 17 residues. Filled out from reference TRBV2 and TRBJ1-3, the complete variable domain reads EPEVTQTPSHQVTQMGQEVILRCVPISNHLYFYWYRQILGQKVEFLVSFYNNEISEKSEIFDDQFSVERPDGSNFTLKIRSTKLEDSAMYFCASRLDLQGQTGNTIYFGEGSWLTVV.

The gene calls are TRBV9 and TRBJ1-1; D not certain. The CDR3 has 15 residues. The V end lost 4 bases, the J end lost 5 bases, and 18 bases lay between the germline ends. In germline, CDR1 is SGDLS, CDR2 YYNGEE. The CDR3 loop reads CASSPGVLGSTEAFF. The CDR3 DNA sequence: TGTGCCAGCAGCCCCGGGGTGTTGGGAAGTACTGAAGCTTTCTTT.

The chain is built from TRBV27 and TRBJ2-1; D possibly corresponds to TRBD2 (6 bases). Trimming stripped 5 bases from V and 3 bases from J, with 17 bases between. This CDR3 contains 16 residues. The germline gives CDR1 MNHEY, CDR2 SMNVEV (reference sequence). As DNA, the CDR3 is TGTGCCAGCAGTCCCGTTTGGGTAGCGGTCTACAATGAGCAGTTCTTC. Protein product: CASSPVWVAVYNEQFF.

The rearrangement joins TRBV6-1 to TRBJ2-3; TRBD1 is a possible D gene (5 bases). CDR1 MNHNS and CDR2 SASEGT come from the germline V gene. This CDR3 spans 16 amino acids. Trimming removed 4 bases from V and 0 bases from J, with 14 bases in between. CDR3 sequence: CASSGSQGTSTDTQYF. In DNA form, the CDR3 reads TGTGCCAGCAGTGGTTCTCAGGGTACTAGCACAGATACGCAGTATTTT.

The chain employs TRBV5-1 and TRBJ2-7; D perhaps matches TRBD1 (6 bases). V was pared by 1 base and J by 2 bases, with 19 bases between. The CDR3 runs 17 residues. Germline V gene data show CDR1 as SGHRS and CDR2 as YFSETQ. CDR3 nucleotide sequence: TGCGCCAGCAGCTTGCTCACGATCGAGGACAGAGCCTACGAGCAGTACTTC. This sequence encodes CASSLLTIEDRAYEQYF.

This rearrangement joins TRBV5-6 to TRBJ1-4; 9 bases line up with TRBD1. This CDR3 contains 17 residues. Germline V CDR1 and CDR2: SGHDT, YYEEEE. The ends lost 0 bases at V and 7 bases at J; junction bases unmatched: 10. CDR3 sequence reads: CASSLGNYRGRFEKLFF. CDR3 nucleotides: TGTGCCAGCAGCTTGGGGAATTACAGGGGGCGTTTTGAAAAACTGTTTTTT. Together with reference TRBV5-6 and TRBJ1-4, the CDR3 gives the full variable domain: DAGVTQSPTHLIKTRGQQVTLRCSPKSGHDTVSWYQQALGQGPQFIFQYYEEEERQRGNFPDRFSGHQFPNYSSELNVNALLLGDSALYLCASSLGNYRGRFEKLFFGSGTQLSVL.

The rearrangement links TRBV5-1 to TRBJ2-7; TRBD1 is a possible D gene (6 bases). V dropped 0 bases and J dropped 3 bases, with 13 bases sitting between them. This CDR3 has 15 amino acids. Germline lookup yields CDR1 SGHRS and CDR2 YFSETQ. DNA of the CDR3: TGCGCCAGCAGCTTGGACTTACAGGGAGTCTACGAGCAGTACTTC. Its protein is CASSLDLQGVYEQYF.

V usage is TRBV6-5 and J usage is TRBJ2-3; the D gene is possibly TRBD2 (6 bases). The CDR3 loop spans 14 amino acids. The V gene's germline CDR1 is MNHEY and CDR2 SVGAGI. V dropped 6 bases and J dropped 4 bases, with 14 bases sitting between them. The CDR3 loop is CASRPFGGSDTQYF. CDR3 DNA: TGTGCCAGCAGACCATTCGGGGGATCAGATACGCAGTATTTT.

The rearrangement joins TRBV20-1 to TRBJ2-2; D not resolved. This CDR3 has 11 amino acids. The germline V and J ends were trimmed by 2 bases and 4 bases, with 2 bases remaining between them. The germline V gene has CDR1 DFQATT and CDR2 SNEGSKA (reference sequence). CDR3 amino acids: CSARLTGELFF. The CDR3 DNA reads TGCAGTGCTAGACTCACCGGGGAGCTGTTTTTT.

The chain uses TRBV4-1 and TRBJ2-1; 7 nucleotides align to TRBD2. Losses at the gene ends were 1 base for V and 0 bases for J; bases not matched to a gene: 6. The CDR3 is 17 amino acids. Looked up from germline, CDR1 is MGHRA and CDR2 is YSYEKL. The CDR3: CASSQVYPSGSYNEQFF. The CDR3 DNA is TGCGCCAGCAGCCAAGTGTACCCTAGCGGCTCCTACAATGAGCAGTTCTTC.

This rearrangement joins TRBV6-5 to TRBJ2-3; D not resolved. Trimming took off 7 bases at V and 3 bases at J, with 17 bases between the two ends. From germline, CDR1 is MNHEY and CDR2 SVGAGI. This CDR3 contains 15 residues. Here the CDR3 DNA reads TGTGCCAGCATGGCGACTTCGCAGAGGACAGATACGCAGTATTTT. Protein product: CASMATSQRTDTQYF.

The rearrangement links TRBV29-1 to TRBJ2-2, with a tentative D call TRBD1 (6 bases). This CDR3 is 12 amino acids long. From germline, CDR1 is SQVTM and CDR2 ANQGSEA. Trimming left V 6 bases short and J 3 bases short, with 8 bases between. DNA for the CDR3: TGCAGCGTAAACAGGGACACCGGGGAGCTGTTTTTT. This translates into CSVNRDTGELFF.

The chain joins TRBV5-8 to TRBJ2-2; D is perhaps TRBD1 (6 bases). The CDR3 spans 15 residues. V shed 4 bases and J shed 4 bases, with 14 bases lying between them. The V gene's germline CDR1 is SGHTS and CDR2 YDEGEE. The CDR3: CASSRGDISTGELFF. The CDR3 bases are TGTGCCAGCAGCCGAGGGGACATCAGCACCGGGGAGCTGTTTTTT.

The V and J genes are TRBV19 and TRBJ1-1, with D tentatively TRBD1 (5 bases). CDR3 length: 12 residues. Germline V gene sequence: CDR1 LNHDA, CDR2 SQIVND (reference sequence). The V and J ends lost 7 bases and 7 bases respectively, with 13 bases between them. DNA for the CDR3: TGTGCCAGTACGACCAGGGTGGATGAAGCTTTCTTT. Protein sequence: CASTTRVDEAFF.